This entry lists 32 T cell receptor beta chains sequenced from one sample in a study of cytomegalovirus exposure and HLA in healthy donors. This PCR relied on a set of 60 Vbeta primers and 13 Jbeta primers. The protocol was immunoSEQ multiplex PCR, while the TCRdb copy is restricted to in-frame clones and leaves out a portion. The sample yields 200,000 to 250,000 clones, 60% to 80% seen once. Sequenced: PBMCs. The receptors come from a male donor in good health and CMV-seronegative.

This chain links TRBV5-1 with TRBJ2-7, with unresolved D. The germline gives CDR1 SGHRS, CDR2 YFSETQ. The CDR3 runs 14 residues. With 0 bases removed from V and 6 bases from J, the gap between germline ends came to 13 bases. Written as DNA, the CDR3 is TGCGCCAGCAGCTTGGAACTAACGGCCGGCGAGCAGTACTTC. Protein: CASSLELTAGEQYF. The full variable domain, with the rest looked up from reference TRBV5-1 and TRBJ2-7, is KAGVTQTPRYLIKTRGQQVTLSCSPISGHRSVSWYQQTPGQGLQFLFEYFSETQRNKGNFPGRFSGRQFSNSRSEMNVSTLELGDSALYLCASSLELTAGEQYFGPGTRLTVT.

This clone has a handful of counts. This rearrangement joins TRBV28 to TRBJ2-7; D is possibly TRBD2 (5 bases). The CDR3 is made up of 12 amino acids. V lost 9 bases to trimming and J lost 5 bases, with 14 bases between them. Germline V gene data show CDR1 as MDHEN and CDR2 as SYDVKM. The CDR3 is CASRYGNHEQYF. As DNA, the CDR3 is TGTGCCAGTAGGTACGGGAACCACGAGCAGTACTTC. Based on the CDR3 plus reference TRBV28 and TRBJ2-7, the full variable domain is DVKVTQSSRYLVKRTGEKVFLECVQDMDHENMFWYRQDPGLGLRLIYFSYDVKMKEKGDIPEGYSVSREKKERFSLILESASTNQTSMYLCASRYGNHEQYFGPGTRLTVT.

This sequence joins TRBV7-9 and TRBJ2-7; D uncertain. This CDR3 is 10 amino acids long. The V end lost 10 bases, the J end lost 5 bases, and 9 bases lay between the germline ends. In germline, CDR1 is SEHNR, CDR2 FQNEAQ (reference sequence). The CDR3: CAIQANEQYF. The CDR3 DNA follows: TGTGCCATCCAGGCAAACGAGCAGTACTTC.

V and J are TRBV5-1 and TRBJ2-5; D may be TRBD2 (7 bases). With 0 bases removed from V and 5 bases from J, the gap between germline ends came to 11 bases. The CDR3 covers 14 residues. The germline V gene has CDR1 SGHRS and CDR2 YFSETQ. This CDR3 is CASSLGGGRETQYF. CDR3 nucleotide sequence: TGCGCCAGCAGCTTGGGGGGGGGCCGGGAGACCCAGTACTTC.

The table lists this clone with a count of one. The CDR3 DNA sequence: TGTGCCAGTAGTCCAACCGGACTAGCGGGAGCGGCAGATACGCAGTATTTT. Protein product: CASSPTGLAGAADTQYF. The chain has TRBV19 and TRBJ2-3; 13 bases map to TRBD2. V dropped 5 bases and J dropped 4; count of bases not matched to a gene: 9. Per germline, CDR1 LNHDA and CDR2 SQIVND (reference sequence). This CDR3 is built from 17 residues.

This rearrangement joins TRBV27 to TRBJ2-5; D perhaps matches TRBD2 (5 bases). Germline assignment: CDR1 MNHEY and CDR2 SMNVEV (reference sequence). V lost 4 bases, J lost 2 bases, and 14 bases lay in between. CDR3 length: 15 residues. The CDR3 DNA follows: TGTGCCAGCAGTTCCGACCCGGGGTCACAAGAGACCCAGTACTTC. As protein: CASSSDPGSQETQYF.

In DNA, the CDR3 is TGTGCCAGCAGCCAAGATGGGACTCTACAAGAGACCCAGTACTTC. Its translation: CASSQDGTLQETQYF. The rearrangement links TRBV4-2 to TRBJ2-5; tentatively, D is TRBD2 (6 bases). CDR3 length: 15 amino acids. Deletions cut 0 bases from V and 2 bases from J, with 10 bases between. The germline V gene has CDR1 LGHNA and CDR2 YNFKEQ.

The chain has TRBV27 and TRBJ1-1; tentative D call: TRBD1 (6 bases). Trimming removed 6 bases from V and 3 bases from J, with 17 bases in between. The germline gives CDR1 MNHEY, CDR2 SMNVEV (reference sequence). The CDR3 extends over 15 amino acids. This CDR3 reads CASRDGGLRYTEAFF. The CDR3 DNA follows: TGTGCCAGCAGGGACGGGGGGCTACGTTACACTGAAGCTTTCTTT.

The chain links TRBV9 to TRBJ2-7, with 11 nucleotides matching TRBD2. The junction had 4 bases not matched to a gene; V was cut back by 4 bases and J by 4 bases. From germline, CDR1 is SGDLS and CDR2 YYNGEE. The CDR3 length is 14 residues. The CDR3 loop reads CASSILAGGYEQYF. The CDR3 DNA is TGTGCCAGCAGCATCCTAGCGGGAGGATACGAGCAGTACTTC.

This clone appeared a few times. V and J are TRBV10-3 and TRBJ2-7, with a weak D call TRBD2 (6 bases). The V and J ends lost 2 bases and 4 bases respectively, with 12 bases between them. The germline V gene has CDR1 ENHRY and CDR2 SYGVKD. The CDR3 loop spans 14 amino acids. In DNA, the CDR3 is TGTGCCATCAGTGAGGCTAGCGCGGGGTACGAGCAGTACTTC. Amino acids: CAISEASAGYEQYF.

The V and J genes are TRBV28 and TRBJ1-5, with TRBD1 identical over 10 bases. CDR1 MDHEN and CDR2 SYDVKM come from the germline V gene. The CDR3 extends over 15 amino acids. V trimming: 5 bases; J trimming: 7 bases; junction bases outside the gene matches: 8. CDR3 bases: TGTGCCAGCAGTCGACAGGGGGCTTATAACCAGCCCCAGCATTTT. It yields the protein CASSRQGAYNQPQHF.

The rearrangement uses TRBV4-1 and TRBJ2-7, with D possibly matching TRBD2 (6 bases). Germline CDR1 is MGHRA and CDR2 is YSYEKL. The CDR3 runs to 17 residues. Deletions cut 0 bases from V and 3 bases from J, with 18 bases between. CDR3 amino acids: CASSQEGSSGQIYEQYF. In nucleotides, the CDR3 is TGCGCCAGCAGCCAAGAGGGGTCGAGCGGGCAGATCTACGAGCAGTACTTC.

The chain joins TRBV19 to TRBJ2-1, with D unresolved. Trimming left V 1 base short and J 8 bases short, with 9 bases between. Germline assignment: CDR1 LNHDA and CDR2 SQIVND (reference sequence). CDR3 size: 13 residues. The DNA of the CDR3 is TGTGCCAGTAGTATAGCTGTACGGGATGAGCAGTTCTTC. Translated: CASSIAVRDEQFF.

The V and J genes are TRBV5-1 and TRBJ2-1; D is possibly TRBD2 (6 bases). CDR1 is SGHRS and CDR2 is YFSETQ in the germline V gene. V was shortened by 5 bases and J by 5 bases, with 14 bases between the two germline ends. CDR3 length: 14 residues. Here the CDR3 DNA reads TGCGCCAGCAGTGTCCCTAGCGTCAACAATGAGCAGTTCTTC. This encodes CASSVPSVNNEQFF.

The chain employs TRBV9 and TRBJ2-7; 8 bases match TRBD2. The germline V gene has CDR1 SGDLS and CDR2 YYNGEE. The length of the CDR3 is 15 residues. The junction had 4 bases not matched to a gene; V was cut back by 0 bases and J by 2 bases. The CDR3 loop is CASSVVGGGTYEQYF. The DNA of the CDR3 is TGTGCCAGCAGCGTAGTTGGCGGGGGGACCTACGAGCAGTACTTC.

In this sample, this clone turned up a few times. The gene calls are TRBV19 and TRBJ2-7; 9 positions match TRBD1. V gave up 5 bases and J gave up 4 bases; unmatched junction bases: 6. Germline assignment: CDR1 LNHDA and CDR2 SQIVND (reference sequence). This CDR3 is 14 amino acids long. DNA for the CDR3: TGTGCCAGTAGTTCGACAGGGGGTACGTACGAGCAGTACTTC. Translated: CASSSTGGTYEQYF. The variable domain in full, with the rest retrieved from reference TRBV19 and TRBJ2-7, is DGGITQSPKYLFRKEGQNVTLSCEQNLNHDAMYWYRQDPGQGLRLIYYSQIVNDFQKGDIAEGYSVSREKKESFPLTVTSAQKNPTAFYLCASSSTGGTYEQYFGPGTRLTVT.

The table lists this clone with a count of one. The V gene is TRBV7-9, the J gene TRBJ2-5; TRBD1 matches at 8 bases. Germline V lookup: CDR1 SEHNR, CDR2 FQNEAQ (reference sequence). This CDR3 region has 17 residues. Trimming removed 2 bases from V and 4 bases from J; junction bases left unmatched: 12. The CDR3 region is CASSLKGWDRRRETQYF. The CDR3, as DNA: TGTGCCAGCAGCTTAAAGGGGTGGGACAGGCGACGAGAGACCCAGTACTTC.

J is TRBJ1-1 and V is TRBV9; D possibly corresponds to TRBD1 (6 bases). Germline V gives CDR1 SGDLS, CDR2 YYNGEE. This CDR3 is 14 amino acids long. The germline V and J ends were trimmed by 4 bases and 5 bases, with 15 bases remaining between them. DNA of the CDR3: TGTGCCAGCAGCCCCACCGGGGGGCCGACTGAAGCTTTCTTT. This codes for CASSPTGGPTEAFF.

This clone came up a few times. The chain couples TRBV6-4 to TRBJ1-1; D remains ambiguous. V was trimmed by 0 bases and J by 5 bases, leaving 7 bases between them. This CDR3 is 13 amino acids long. CDR1 and CDR2 from the germline V gene are MRHNA and SNTAGT. The chain's CDR3 is CASSDSRGTEAFF. CDR3 nucleotides: TGTGCCAGCAGTGACTCGAGAGGGACTGAAGCTTTCTTT.

V usage is TRBV10-2 and J usage is TRBJ1-2; D perhaps matches TRBD1 (6 bases). The CDR3 totals 14 residues. CDR1 WSHSY and CDR2 SAAADI come from the germline V gene. The germline V and J ends were trimmed by 2 bases and 3 bases, with 10 bases remaining between them. The CDR3 is CASSELPGDYGYTF. CDR3 in DNA: TGCGCCAGCAGTGAGCTTCCAGGGGACTATGGCTACACCTTC.

The V and J genes are TRBV2 and TRBJ2-1, with 7 bases that match TRBD2. The germline gives CDR1 SNHLY, CDR2 FYNNEI. V lost 4 bases to trimming and J lost 1 base; unmatched junction nucleotides: 4. The CDR3 length is 15 residues. The CDR3 DNA reads TGTGCCAGCAGTGCTCTAGCGGCTTCCTACAATGAGCAGTTCTTC. Translation: CASSALAASYNEQFF. Based on the CDR3 plus reference TRBV2 and TRBJ2-1, the full variable domain is EPEVTQTPSHQVTQMGQEVILRCVPISNHLYFYWYRQILGQKVEFLVSFYNNEISEKSEIFDDQFSVERPDGSNFTLKIRSTKLEDSAMYFCASSALAASYNEQFFGPGTRLTVL.

V and J are TRBV10-1 and TRBJ2-1; 9 positions agree with TRBD1. CDR1 and CDR2 (germline): WNHNN, SYGVQD (reference sequence). This CDR3 is built from 15 residues. The V gene end was trimmed by 4 bases and the J gene end by 3 bases; junction bases not matched to a gene: 4. This CDR3 is CASSAGTGSYNEQFF. The CDR3 region has the DNA TGCGCCAGCAGTGCCGGGACAGGGAGCTACAATGAGCAGTTCTTC.

The V gene is TRBV25-1, the J gene TRBJ1-1, with D unclear. V dropped 6 bases and J dropped 10 bases, with 18 bases sitting between them. CDR3 length: 13 amino acids. CDR1 is MGHDK, CDR2 SYGVNS, per germline. The CDR3 reads CASSRLDLPGAFF. The CDR3 nucleotides read TGTGCCAGCAGCCGTTTAGACTTACCTGGAGCTTTCTTT.

The chain employs TRBV7-9 and TRBJ2-2; possibly TRBD2 for D (6 bases). Germline-derived CDR1 and CDR2 are SEHNR and FQNEAQ (reference sequence). The V and J ends lost 5 bases and 6 bases respectively, with 19 bases between them. This CDR3 region has 16 residues. Here the CDR3 reads CASSLFAGIGAGELFF. The CDR3 DNA sequence: TGTGCCAGCAGCCTATTTGCGGGAATAGGCGCCGGGGAGCTGTTTTTT.

This chain uses TRBV6-5 with TRBJ2-1, with 10 bases matching TRBD1. The CDR3 consists of 15 residues. CDR1 is MNHEY, CDR2 SVGAGI, per germline. Trimming removed 8 bases from V and 6 bases from J; junction bases left unmatched: 10. CDR3 bases: TGTGCCAGCGGGAGGGACAGGGGCCTCCTCAATGAGCAGTTCTTC. It is translated as CASGRDRGLLNEQFF.

This sequence joins TRBV28 and TRBJ1-2; D is unclear. Trimming stripped 2 bases from V and 4 bases from J, with 8 bases between. This CDR3 contains 13 residues. The germline gives CDR1 MDHEN, CDR2 SYDVKM. The CDR3 coding sequence is TGTGCCAGCAGTTTAGGCCTCCTCTATGGCTACACCTTC. Protein product: CASSLGLLYGYTF.

V and J are TRBV19 and TRBJ1-5, with TRBD1 matching 7 bases. Unmatched junction bases numbered 10, after V lost 4 bases and J lost 4 bases. The CDR3 totals 16 residues. Germline V CDR1 and CDR2: LNHDA, SQIVND (reference sequence). The CDR3 nucleotides are TGTGCCAGTAGTACGACAGGGCTGAAAAATAATCAGCCCCAGCATTTT. Translation gives CASSTTGLKNNQPQHF.

The rearrangement joins TRBV5-4 to TRBJ1-1; no clear D. The CDR3 has 14 residues. Germline lookup yields CDR1 SGHNT and CDR2 YYREEE (reference sequence). Trimming took 0 bases from V and 0 from J, leaving 6 bases between them. The CDR3 nucleotides are TGTGCCAGCAGCTTGGAGCCGGTGAACACTGAAGCTTTCTTT. This sequence encodes CASSLEPVNTEAFF.

The chain combines TRBV28 with TRBJ2-7; 10 nucleotides agree with TRBD2. Germline-derived CDR1 and CDR2 are MDHEN and SYDVKM. This CDR3 spans 15 amino acids. The V gene end was trimmed by 0 bases and the J gene end by 3 bases; junction bases not matched to a gene: 2. The CDR3 bases are TGTGCCAGCAGTTTATGGGCTAGCGGGAGCTACGAGCAGTACTTC. It is translated as CASSLWASGSYEQYF.

This rearrangement joins TRBV5-1 to TRBJ1-1; weak D call: TRBD1 (5 bases). V lost 4 bases to trimming and J lost 4 bases, with 17 bases between them. The CDR3 covers 15 residues. Germline values: CDR1 SGHRS, CDR2 YFSETQ. The CDR3 loop reads CASSPLSGALTEAFF. As DNA, the CDR3 is TGCGCCAGCAGCCCCCTAAGTGGGGCTCTCACTGAAGCTTTCTTT.

The V and J genes are TRBV28 and TRBJ2-5, with D possibly matching TRBD2 (5 bases). Germline CDR1 MDHEN, CDR2 SYDVKM. V lost 6 bases and J 0 bases, leaving 14 bases between the germline ends. CDR3 length: 15 residues. The CDR3 spells CASSRPSADQETQYF. DNA of the CDR3: TGTGCCAGCAGCCGTCCCTCAGCGGACCAAGAGACCCAGTACTTC. The whole variable domain, remainder taken from reference TRBV28 and TRBJ2-5, is DVKVTQSSRYLVKRTGEKVFLECVQDMDHENMFWYRQDPGLGLRLIYFSYDVKMKEKGDIPEGYSVSREKKERFSLILESASTNQTSMYLCASSRPSADQETQYFGPGTRLLVL.

This sequence joins TRBV5-1 and TRBJ1-4, with 9 nucleotides matching TRBD1. Germline V gene sequence: CDR1 SGHRS, CDR2 YFSETQ. After removal of 3 bases from V and 8 bases from J, the junction contained 11 bases not matched to a gene. There are 16 residues in the CDR3. The CDR3 sequence: CASSSHPGTGNEKLFF. The DNA for the CDR3 is TGCGCCAGCAGCTCACACCCCGGGACAGGGAACGAAAAACTGTTTTTT.